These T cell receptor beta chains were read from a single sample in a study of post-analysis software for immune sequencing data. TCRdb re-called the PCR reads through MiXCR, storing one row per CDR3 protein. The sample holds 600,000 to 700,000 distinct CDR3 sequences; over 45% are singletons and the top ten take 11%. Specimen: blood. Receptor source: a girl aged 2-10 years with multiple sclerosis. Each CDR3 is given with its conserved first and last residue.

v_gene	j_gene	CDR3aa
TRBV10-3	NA	CAISSMGPNNEQYF
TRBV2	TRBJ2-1	CASSVGTRYNEQFF
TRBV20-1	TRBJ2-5	CSASPGEFQETQYF
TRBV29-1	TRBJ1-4	CSVSGTVNEKLFF
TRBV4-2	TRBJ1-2	CASRDSGTEGDYTF
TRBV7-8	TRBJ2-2	CASSLGLAGGTELFF
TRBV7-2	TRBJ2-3	CASSARLAGASDTQYF
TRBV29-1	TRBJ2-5	CSVEEASETQYF
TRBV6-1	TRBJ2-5	CASNDWTVQETQYF
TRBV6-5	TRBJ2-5	CASSYREYNEQYF
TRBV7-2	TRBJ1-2	CASSPRRGFNYGYTF
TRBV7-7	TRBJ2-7	CASSLALGSPEQYF
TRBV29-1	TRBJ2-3	CSAGTSGNTDTQYF
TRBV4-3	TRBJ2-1	CASSQDRGRNNEQFF
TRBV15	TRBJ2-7	CATSRDKQVLPTYEQYF
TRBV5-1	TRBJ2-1	CASSLGQPYNEQFF
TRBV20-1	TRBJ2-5	CSARDLRGGPQETQYF
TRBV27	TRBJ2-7	CASRAGAQSYEQYF
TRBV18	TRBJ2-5	CASSPGNETQYF
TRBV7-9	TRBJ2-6	CASSLPTTVSGANVLTF
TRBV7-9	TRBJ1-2	CASSLSGAYNYGYTF
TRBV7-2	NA	CASSLSTGGYLWETQYF
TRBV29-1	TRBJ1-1	CSATPDETGNTEAFF
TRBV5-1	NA	CASSTSWRTGLSEETQYF
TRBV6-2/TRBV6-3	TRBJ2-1	CASSYLAGGPYNEQFF
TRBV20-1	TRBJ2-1	CSARLGMANEQFF
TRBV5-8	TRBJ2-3	CASSLGQGSGSQYF
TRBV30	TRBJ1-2	CALNHRGIDYGYTF
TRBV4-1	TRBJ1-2	CASDSTRGGPRDGHTF
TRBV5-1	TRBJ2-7	CASSLASGSDEQYF
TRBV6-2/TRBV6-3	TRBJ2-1	CASSEPGLAGGVRNEQFF
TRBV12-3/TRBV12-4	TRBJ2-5	CASSGSEEETQYF
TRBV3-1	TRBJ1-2	CASSQEGGGGYTF